The entry that follows covers one TCR beta chain sequence. One end of the junction varies from germline; a read error may be responsible. TCRdb reprocessed the PCR reads via MiXCR and lists one record per CDR3 protein. The sample has roughly 100,000 distinct CDR3 sequences, 45% to 60% seen once. The CDR3 totals 15 residues. The germline V gene encodes CDR1 MGHDK and CDR2 SYGVNS. This sample stems from a study of CDR3 diversity in severe acne. Source material: blood. This TCR came from a male donor with acne. V gene TRBV25-1 combines with J gene TRBJ2-2; D remains ambiguous. As DNA, the CDR3 is TGTGCCTGCAGTCTAACCACGAGGTCCACCGGGGAGCTGTTTTTT. Residues: CACSLTTRSTGELFF. Based on the CDR3 plus reference TRBV25-1 and TRBJ2-2, the full variable domain is EADIYQTPRYLVIGTGKKITLECSQTMGHDKMYWYQQDPGMELHLIHYSYGVNSTEKGDLSSESTVSRIRTEHFPLTLESARPSHTSQYLCACSLTTRSTGELFFGEGSRLTVL.